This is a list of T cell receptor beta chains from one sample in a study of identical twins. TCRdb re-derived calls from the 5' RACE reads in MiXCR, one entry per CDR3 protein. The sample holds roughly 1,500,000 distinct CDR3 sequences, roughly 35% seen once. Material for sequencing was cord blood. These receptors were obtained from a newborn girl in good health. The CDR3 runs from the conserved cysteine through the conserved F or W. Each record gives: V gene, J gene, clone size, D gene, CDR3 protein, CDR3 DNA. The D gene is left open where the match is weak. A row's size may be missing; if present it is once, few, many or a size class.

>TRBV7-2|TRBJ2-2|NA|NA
CASSPGTLVTGELFF
TGTGCCAGCAGCCCCGGGACTCTAGTTACCGGGGAGCTGTTTTTT
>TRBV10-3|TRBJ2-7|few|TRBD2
CAACGLGTGEQYF
TGCGCCGCCTGCGGACTAGGGACGGGCGAGCAGTACTTC
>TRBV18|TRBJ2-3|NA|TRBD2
CASSPPLAATDTQYF
TGTGCCAGCTCACCCCCACTAGCGGCCACAGATACGCAGTATTTT
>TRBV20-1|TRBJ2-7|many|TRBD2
CSASRGSASYEQYF
TGCAGTGCTAGTCGCGGGAGTGCGTCCTACGAGCAGTACTTC
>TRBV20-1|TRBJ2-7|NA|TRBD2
CSARDRTSGRVENEQYF
TGCAGTGCTAGAGATCGTACTAGCGGGAGGGTTGAAAATGAGCAGTACTTC
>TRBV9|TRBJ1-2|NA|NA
CASSVMGTETRGYTF
TGTGCCAGCAGCGTAATGGGCACTGAAACTCGGGGCTACACCTTC
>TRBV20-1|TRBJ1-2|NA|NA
CSARPRPGHAFLYGYTF
TGCAGTGCTAGGCCCAGACCGGGACACGCGTTCCTCTATGGCTACACCTTC
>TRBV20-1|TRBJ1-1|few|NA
CSASHETNTEAFF
TGCAGTGCTAGCCACGAGACCAACACTGAAGCTTTCTTT
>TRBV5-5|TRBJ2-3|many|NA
CASSLAGGMDTQYF
TGTGCCAGCAGCTTGGCTGGGGGCATGGATACGCAGTATTTT
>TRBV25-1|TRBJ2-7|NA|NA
CASSELVEQYF
TGTGCCAGCAGTGAATTAGTAGAGCAGTACTTC
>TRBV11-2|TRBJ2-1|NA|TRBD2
CASSLLTSGSSYNEQFF
TGTGCCAGCAGCCTCTTGACTAGCGGGAGCTCCTACAATGAGCAGTTCTTC
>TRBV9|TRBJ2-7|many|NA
CASSVAVGYEQYF
TGTGCCAGCAGCGTAGCTGTCGGGTACGAGCAGTACTTC
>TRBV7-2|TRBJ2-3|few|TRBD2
CASSLATLAVTDTQYF
TGTGCCAGCAGCTTAGCGACCCTAGCGGTTACAGATACGCAGTATTTT
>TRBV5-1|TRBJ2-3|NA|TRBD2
CASSLTLALAGGSADTQYF
TGCGCCAGCAGCTTGACATTGGCCCTAGCGGGGGGTAGTGCAGATACGCAGTATTTT
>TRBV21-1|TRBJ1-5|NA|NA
CASSKDPCSAGQPQHF
TGTGCCAGCAGCAAAGACCCGTGCAGTGCGGGTCAGCCCCAGCATTTT
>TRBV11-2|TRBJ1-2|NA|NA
CVSSLAPVEGYRGYGYTF
TGTGTCAGCAGCTTAGCCCCGGTTGAGGGGTATAGGGGCTATGGCTACACCTTC
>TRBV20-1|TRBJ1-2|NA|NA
CSALRDFRNYGYTF
TGCAGTGCTCTCCGGGACTTCAGGAACTATGGCTACACCTTC